This TCR beta chain comes out of a study of cytomegalovirus exposure and HLA in healthy donors. Study-level background: Earlier work reported some 110 million unique TCR beta sequences from about 180 million T cells. General study results and limits: The HLA-A and HLA-B alleles of most subjects were reportedly predicted accurately from TCR beta sequences.

Although they were nominally healthy when sampled, donors likely had unrecorded immune exposures. Use of 60 Vbeta and 13 Jbeta primers characterized the PCR. Sequencing was performed with immunoSEQ multiplex PCR; in TCRdb, only in-frame clones are kept and a portion is missing. The sample includes some 200,000 clones, around 80% of them seen just once. A note on this clone: Its cognate antigen is unknown.

Germline V CDR1 and CDR2: PRHDT, FYEKMQ (reference sequence). The CDR3 has 15 amino acids. Germline trimming cut 5 bases from V and 5 bases from J; bases unmatched to any gene: 11. The receptor was derived from a woman aged 55 to 70 in good health and CMV-seropositive. This chain links TRBV13 with TRBJ2-5; 7 bases map to TRBD2. Sequenced input: PBMCs. The CDR3 loop is CASSKWGLGGETQYF. CDR3 DNA: TGTGCCAGCAGCAAATGGGGACTCGGGGGGGAGACCCAGTACTTC.